The next 24 T cell receptor beta chains were all read from a single sample in a study of blood T cell repertoires in COVID-19. The repertoire was sequenced with immunoSEQ multiplex PCR; TCRdb's copy has only in-frame clones and lacks some. The table has approximately 69,000 clones, roughly 80% seen once. The sequenced material came from peripheral blood. These receptors were taken from a woman older than 75 with acute or convalescent COVID-19.

The J gene is TRBJ2-7, the V gene TRBV6-2 or TRBV6-3; TRBD1 agrees at 12 bases. V gave up 5 bases and J gave up 1 base; unmatched junction bases: 12. The CDR3 loop spans 18 amino acids. Germline assignment: CDR1 MNHEY and CDR2 SVGEGT. CDR3 residues: CASSDAGTGGDKSYEQYF. DNA for the CDR3: TGTGCCAGCAGTGATGCTGGGACAGGGGGCGATAAATCCTACGAGCAGTACTTC.

The rearrangement joins TRBV27 to TRBJ1-5; the match to TRBD1 covers 7 bases. Trimming removed 7 bases from V and 7 bases from J; junction bases left unmatched: 10. CDR1 is MNHEY, CDR2 SMNVEV, per germline (reference sequence). The CDR3 extends over 14 amino acids. Here the CDR3 reads CASKPGQPGQPQHF. CDR3 nucleotide sequence: TGTGCCAGCAAGCCGGGACAGCCAGGGCAGCCCCAGCATTTT.

This clone has a single count. The chain uses TRBV1 and TRBJ2-1; TRBD2 is taken as the D call from the table, unchecked against the DNA. TRBV1 constitutes a pseudogene. The length of the CDR3 is 24 residues. In nucleotides, the CDR3 is TGCACCAGCAGCCAAGTCCCGGGGTCTGGTAGCGGAGAGAGAGTAAGGACCTCCTACAATGAGCAGTTCTTC. Residues: CTSSQVPGSGSGERVRTSYNEQFF.

This clone was seen a few times. The chain carries TRBV18 and TRBJ2-3; 8 bases are a match to TRBD2. Germline trimming cut 1 base from V and 1 base from J; bases unmatched to any gene: 7. Germline assignment: CDR1 KGHSH and CDR2 LQKENI. The CDR3 has 17 amino acids. CDR3 residues: CASSPRPAGAGTDTQYF. The DNA for the CDR3 is TGTGCCAGCTCACCACGGCCAGCGGGAGCGGGCACAGATACGCAGTATTTT.

This rearrangement joins TRBV5-1 to TRBJ2-3; 7 bases agree with TRBD2. The CDR3 is made up of 15 amino acids. Trimming cost V 3 bases and J 0 bases; bases outside gene matches: 4. Germline V gene lookup returns CDR1 SGHRS and CDR2 YFSETQ. The CDR3 bases are TGCGCCAGCAGCTGGGCAGCGGGGAGCACAGATACGCAGTATTTT. Amino acid sequence: CASSWAAGSTDTQYF.

The CDR3 spells CATSRTGSPLHF. As DNA, the CDR3 is TGTGCCACCAGCAGGACAGGGTCACCCCTCCACTTT. V is TRBV15 and J is TRBJ1-6, with 7 bases fitting TRBD1. Germline values: CDR1 LNHNV, CDR2 YYDKDF (reference sequence). The V segment lost 3 bases and the J segment 10 bases; nucleotides outside the gene matches: 0. The CDR3 totals 12 residues.

This chain uses TRBV27 with TRBJ2-1; D might be TRBD1 (6 bases). The CDR3 loop spans 14 amino acids. Trimming took 7 bases from V and 4 from J, leaving 14 bases between them. Per germline, CDR1 MNHEY and CDR2 SMNVEV (reference sequence). The CDR3 DNA sequence: TGTGCCAGCACCGTACAAAGGGGGTACAATGAGCAGTTCTTC. Its translation: CASTVQRGYNEQFF.

This clone has a single count. The rearrangement links TRBV2 to TRBJ2-7; D perhaps matches TRBD1 (6 bases). Germline CDR1 SNHLY, CDR2 FYNNEI. This CDR3 spans 17 amino acids. V was shortened by 9 bases and J by 0 bases, with 24 bases between the two germline ends. CDR3 region: CASGGNTFSEISYEQYF. The DNA for the CDR3 is TGTGCCAGTGGGGGCAATACGTTCTCCGAGATCTCCTACGAGCAGTACTTC.

This chain links TRBV3-1 (or the pseudogene TRBV3-2) with TRBJ1-2; 10 positions agree with TRBD1. The length of the CDR3 is 16 residues. Germline loops: CDR1 LGHDT, CDR2 YNNKEL (reference sequence). J lost 4 bases, V lost 2 bases, and 7 bases had no gene match. The CDR3 sequence: CASSQTWDRGGYGYTF. CDR3 sequence (DNA): TGTGCCAGCAGCCAAACCTGGGACAGGGGAGGCTATGGCTACACCTTC.

V and J are TRBV9 and TRBJ1-4; weak D call: TRBD1 (6 bases). CDR3 length: 14 residues. Trimming took 0 bases from V and 8 from J, leaving 11 bases between them. Germline loops: CDR1 SGDLS, CDR2 YYNGEE. In nucleotides, the CDR3 is TGTGCCAGCAGCGTAGGCAGGGGAGGGGAAAAACTGTTTTTT. The encoded protein is CASSVGRGGEKLFF. The full variable domain, in which reference TRBV9 and TRBJ1-4 provide the parts outside the CDR3, is DSGVTQTPKHLITATGQRVTLRCSPRSGDLSVYWYQQSLDQGLQFLIQYYNGEERAKGNILERFSAQQFPDLHSELNLSSLELGDSALYFCASSVGRGGEKLFFGSGTQLSVL.

The chain employs TRBV5-5 and TRBJ2-4; 8 nucleotides agree with TRBD1. The CDR3 spans 17 residues. The germline V gene has CDR1 SGHKS and CDR2 YYEKEE (reference sequence). V was clipped by 0 bases and J by 1 base; unmatched bases: 6. This chain's CDR3 is CASSLVPDRVAKNIQYF. In DNA form, the CDR3 reads TGTGCCAGCAGCTTGGTGCCGGACAGGGTGGCCAAAAACATTCAGTACTTC.

This clone was detected a few times. The rearrangement uses TRBV5-1 and TRBJ2-2, with D possibly matching TRBD1 (6 bases). V dropped 4 bases and J dropped 7 bases, with 17 bases sitting between them. Germline CDR1 SGHRS, CDR2 YFSETQ. This CDR3 is built from 15 residues. The CDR3 region has the DNA TGCGCCAGCAGCATACAACAGGGATTGGACGGGGAGCTGTTTTTT. The encoded protein is CASSIQQGLDGELFF.

The chain is built from TRBV10-3 and TRBJ2-6, with 9 bases fitting TRBD1. The CDR3 contains 18 residues. From germline, CDR1 is ENHRY and CDR2 SYGVKD. V lost 7 bases to trimming and J lost 0 bases; unmatched junction nucleotides: 10. In nucleotides, the CDR3 is TGTGCCATCACCACACCGGGACAGGGTCACTCTGGGGCCAACGTCCTGACTTTC. Amino acid sequence: CAITTPGQGHSGANVLTF.

The chain is built from TRBV5-6 and TRBJ1-4; D not certain. Germline CDR1 SGHDT, CDR2 YYEEEE. Deletions cut 4 bases from V and 4 bases from J, with 17 bases between. CDR3 length equals 16 residues. The CDR3 nucleotides are TGTGCCAGCAGCCCCTCTTCCCAGGTTCTTAATGAAAAACTGTTTTTT. It codes for CASSPSSQVLNEKLFF. Using reference TRBV5-6 and TRBJ1-4 for the parts outside the CDR3, the full variable domain is DAGVTQSPTHLIKTRGQQVTLRCSPKSGHDTVSWYQQALGQGPQFIFQYYEEEERQRGNFPDRFSGHQFPNYSSELNVNALLLGDSALYLCASSPSSQVLNEKLFFGSGTQLSVL.

The chain couples TRBV5-1 to TRBJ2-2; 11 nucleotides agree with TRBD2. There are 17 residues in the CDR3. The junction had 7 bases not matched to a gene; V was cut back by 0 bases and J by 6 bases. CDR1 is SGHRS and CDR2 is YFSETQ in the germline V gene. The CDR3 protein is CASSLAPGLADSGELFF. The CDR3 coding sequence is TGCGCCAGCAGCTTGGCCCCGGGACTAGCGGATTCCGGGGAGCTGTTTTTT.

The rearrangement links TRBV28 to TRBJ1-5, with a weak D call TRBD1 (5 bases). Germline-derived CDR1 and CDR2 are MDHEN and SYDVKM. V was trimmed by 6 bases and J by 5 bases, leaving 20 bases between them. The CDR3 totals 16 residues. The CDR3 nucleotides are TGTGCCAGCAGCCCGGTTTTTGGGGCTGGGGATCAGCCCCAGCATTTT. Its translation: CASSPVFGAGDQPQHF.

This clone was counted only a few times. This chain links TRBV11-2 with TRBJ1-1, with TRBD1 matching 7 bases. From germline, CDR1 is SGHAT and CDR2 FQNNGV. V was clipped by 5 bases and J by 4 bases; unmatched bases: 7. The CDR3 is 14 residues long. CDR3 amino acids: CASSGLQGRTEAFF. The CDR3, as DNA: TGTGCCAGCAGCGGACTACAGGGGCGCACTGAAGCTTTCTTT.

V and J are TRBV10-1 and TRBJ2-1; D is perhaps TRBD2 (7 bases). Germline-derived CDR1 and CDR2 are WNHNN and SYGVQD (reference sequence). The CDR3 consists of 15 residues. V lost 3 bases and J lost 4, with 13 bases in between. CDR3 protein: CASSERGDYYNEQFF. In DNA, the CDR3 is TGCGCCAGCAGTGAAAGGGGGGACTATTACAATGAGCAGTTCTTC.

The J gene is TRBJ1-1, the V gene TRBV6-5; 7 nucleotides align to TRBD1. The germline CDR1 and CDR2 sequences are MNHEY and SVGAGI. J lost 7 bases, V lost 7 bases, and 12 bases had no gene match. CDR3 length: 14 amino acids. CDR3 nucleotides: TGTGCCAGCAACTCCGGACAGGCCACGTATGAAGCTTTCTTT. Translated, it gives CASNSGQATYEAFF.

CDR3 coding DNA: TGTGCCTCCCCCGGGGTAGCGGGACTCACCGGGGAGCTGTTTTTT. Translating gives CASPGVAGLTGELFF. This sequence joins TRBV30 and TRBJ2-2; 8 bases map to TRBD2. Losses at the gene ends were 7 bases for V and 4 bases for J; bases not matched to a gene: 11. The CDR3 totals 15 residues. CDR1 is GTSNPN, CDR2 SVGIG, per germline (reference sequence).

CDR3 sequence reads: CASSDRDTTSYEQYF. In DNA, the CDR3 is TGCGCCAGCAGCGACCGGGACACTACCTCCTACGAGCAGTACTTC. The V call is TRBV4-1, the J call TRBJ2-7; D is perhaps TRBD1 (6 bases). The CDR3 has 15 amino acids. V lost 5 bases and J 0 bases, leaving 14 bases between the germline ends. CDR1 and CDR2 from the germline V gene are MGHRA and YSYEKL.

This clone has only a few counts. The V and J genes are TRBV29-1 and TRBJ1-4; TRBD1 agrees at 7 bases. Per the germline V gene, CDR1 is SQVTM and CDR2 is ANQGSEA. There are 17 residues in the CDR3. Trimming removed 8 bases from V and 1 base from J; junction bases left unmatched: 16. The CDR3 reads CSSRQGLFHQTNEKLFF. As DNA, the CDR3 is TGCAGCTCTCGACAGGGATTGTTTCACCAAACTAATGAAAAACTGTTTTTT.

The CDR3 sequence is CASIGASGIPGELFF. CDR3 sequence (DNA): TGTGCCAGTATAGGGGCTAGCGGTATACCCGGGGAGCTGTTTTTT. The chain links TRBV19 to TRBJ2-2, with 7 nucleotides matching TRBD2. CDR3 length equals 15 residues. With V trimmed by 7 bases and J by 6 bases, 11 bases remained unmatched. The V gene's germline CDR1 is LNHDA and CDR2 SQIVND (reference sequence).

This clone was recorded once. The chain joins TRBV4-1 to TRBJ2-7; D may be TRBD1 (5 bases). The CDR3 totals 14 residues. Germline lookup yields CDR1 MGHRA and CDR2 YSYEKL. V was trimmed by 3 bases and J by 4 bases, leaving 13 bases between them. The DNA of the CDR3 is TGCGCCAGCAGCCATACCTTCGGACAATACGAGCAGTACTTC. This sequence encodes CASSHTFGQYEQYF.